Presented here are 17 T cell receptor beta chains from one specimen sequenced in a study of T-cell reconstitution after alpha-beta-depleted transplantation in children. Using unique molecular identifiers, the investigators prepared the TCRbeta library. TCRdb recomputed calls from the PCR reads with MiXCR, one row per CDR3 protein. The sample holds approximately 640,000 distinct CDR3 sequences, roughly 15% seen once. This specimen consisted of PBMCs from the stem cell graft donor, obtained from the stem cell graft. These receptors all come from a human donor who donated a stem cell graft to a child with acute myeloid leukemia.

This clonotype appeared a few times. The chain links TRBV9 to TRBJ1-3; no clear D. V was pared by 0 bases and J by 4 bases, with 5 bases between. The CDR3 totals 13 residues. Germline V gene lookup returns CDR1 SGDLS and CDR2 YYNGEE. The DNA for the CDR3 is TGTGCCAGCAGCGTAGCTCTGGGAAACACCATATATTTT. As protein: CASSVALGNTIYF.

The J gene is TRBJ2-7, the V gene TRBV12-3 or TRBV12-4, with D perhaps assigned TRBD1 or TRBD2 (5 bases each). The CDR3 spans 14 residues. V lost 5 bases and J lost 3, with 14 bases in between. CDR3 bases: TGTGCCAGCAGTACTAGACAGATGCTCTACGAGCAGTACTTC. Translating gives CASSTRQMLYEQYF.

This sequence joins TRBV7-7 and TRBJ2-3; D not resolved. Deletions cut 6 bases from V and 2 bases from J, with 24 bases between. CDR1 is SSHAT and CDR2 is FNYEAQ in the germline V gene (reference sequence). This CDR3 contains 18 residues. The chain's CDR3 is CASRLGNKSAVYTDTQYF. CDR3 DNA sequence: TGTGCCAGCAGATTGGGGAATAAGAGTGCGGTATACACAGATACGCAGTATTTT.

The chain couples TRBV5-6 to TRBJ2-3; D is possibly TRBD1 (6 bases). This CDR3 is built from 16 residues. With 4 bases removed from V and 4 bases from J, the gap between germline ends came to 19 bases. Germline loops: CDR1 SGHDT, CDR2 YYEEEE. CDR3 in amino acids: CASSVGTGLSADTQYF. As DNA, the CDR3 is TGTGCCAGCAGCGTAGGTACAGGGTTATCTGCAGATACGCAGTATTTT.

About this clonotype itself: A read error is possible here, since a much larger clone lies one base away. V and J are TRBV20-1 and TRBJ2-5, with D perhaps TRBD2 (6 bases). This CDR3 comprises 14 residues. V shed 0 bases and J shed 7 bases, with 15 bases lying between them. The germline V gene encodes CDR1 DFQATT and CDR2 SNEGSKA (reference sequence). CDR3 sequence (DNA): TGCAGTGCTAGAGAGAGGACGCACGGGGGGACCCAGTACTTC. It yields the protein CSARERTHGGTQYF.

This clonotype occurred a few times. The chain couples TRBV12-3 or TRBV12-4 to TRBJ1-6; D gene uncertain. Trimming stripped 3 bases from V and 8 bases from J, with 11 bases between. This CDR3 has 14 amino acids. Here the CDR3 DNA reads TGTGCCAGCAGTTTTGGATCCACTTATTCACCCCTCCACTTT. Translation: CASSFGSTYSPLHF.

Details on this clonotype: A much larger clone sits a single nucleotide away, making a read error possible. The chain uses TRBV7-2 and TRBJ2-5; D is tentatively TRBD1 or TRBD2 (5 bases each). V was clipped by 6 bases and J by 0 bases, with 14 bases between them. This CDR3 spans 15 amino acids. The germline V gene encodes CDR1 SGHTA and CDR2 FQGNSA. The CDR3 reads CASRLSWGYQETQYF. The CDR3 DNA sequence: TGTGCCAGCAGACTAAGTTGGGGGTACCAAGAGACCCAGTACTTC.

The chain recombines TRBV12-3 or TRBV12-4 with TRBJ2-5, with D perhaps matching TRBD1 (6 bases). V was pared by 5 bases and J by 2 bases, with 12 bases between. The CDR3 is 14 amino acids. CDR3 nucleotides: TGTGCCAGCAGTCGTAGACAGGATCAAGAGACCCAGTACTTC. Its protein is CASSRRQDQETQYF.

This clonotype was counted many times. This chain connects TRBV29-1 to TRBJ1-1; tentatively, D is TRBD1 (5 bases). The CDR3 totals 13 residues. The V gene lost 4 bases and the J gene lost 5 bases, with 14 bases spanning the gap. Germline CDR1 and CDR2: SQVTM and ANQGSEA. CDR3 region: CSVVRGSETEAFF. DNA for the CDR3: TGCAGCGTTGTCCGGGGGTCAGAGACTGAAGCTTTCTTT.

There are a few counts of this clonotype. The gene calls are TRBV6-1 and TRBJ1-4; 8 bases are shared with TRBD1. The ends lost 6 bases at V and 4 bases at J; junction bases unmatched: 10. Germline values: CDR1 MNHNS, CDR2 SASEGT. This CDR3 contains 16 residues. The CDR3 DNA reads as TGTGCCAGCAGGGGGGAGGGACAGGCAATTAATGAAAAACTGTTTTTT. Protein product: CASRGEGQAINEKLFF.

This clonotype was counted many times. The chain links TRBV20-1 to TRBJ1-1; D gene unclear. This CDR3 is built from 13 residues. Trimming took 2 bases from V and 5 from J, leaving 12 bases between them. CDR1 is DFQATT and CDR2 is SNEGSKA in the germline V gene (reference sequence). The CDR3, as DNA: TGCAGTGCTAGAAGGATCGGAAGGACTGAAGCTTTCTTT. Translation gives CSARRIGRTEAFF.

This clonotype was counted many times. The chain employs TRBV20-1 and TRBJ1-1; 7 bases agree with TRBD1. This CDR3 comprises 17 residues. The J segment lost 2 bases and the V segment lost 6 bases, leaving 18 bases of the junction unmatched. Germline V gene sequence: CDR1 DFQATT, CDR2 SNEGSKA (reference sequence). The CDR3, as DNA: TGCAGTGCCCCGAAGGGAGGAGGAGGGGGCGGCAACACTGAAGCTTTCTTT. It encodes CSAPKGGGGGGNTEAFF.

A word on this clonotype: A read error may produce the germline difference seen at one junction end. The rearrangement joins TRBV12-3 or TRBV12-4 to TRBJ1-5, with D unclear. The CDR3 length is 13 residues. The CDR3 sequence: CPSSFPGNQPQHF. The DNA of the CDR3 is TGTCCCAGCAGTTTCCCAGGCAATCAGCCCCAGCATTTT.

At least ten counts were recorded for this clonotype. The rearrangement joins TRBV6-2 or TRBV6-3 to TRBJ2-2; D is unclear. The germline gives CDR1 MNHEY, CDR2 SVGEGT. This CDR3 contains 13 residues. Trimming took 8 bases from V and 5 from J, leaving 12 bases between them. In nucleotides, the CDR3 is TGTGCCAGCGGGCCTATGGGGACCGGGGAGCTGTTTTTT. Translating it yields CASGPMGTGELFF.

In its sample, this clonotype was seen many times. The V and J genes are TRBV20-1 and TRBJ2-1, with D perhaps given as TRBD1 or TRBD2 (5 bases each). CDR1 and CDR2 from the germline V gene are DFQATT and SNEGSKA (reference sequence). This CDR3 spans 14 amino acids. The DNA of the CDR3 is TGCAGCTGTTTTGGTCTTGGGGGTCACAATGAGCAGTTCTTC. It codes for CSCFGLGGHNEQFF.

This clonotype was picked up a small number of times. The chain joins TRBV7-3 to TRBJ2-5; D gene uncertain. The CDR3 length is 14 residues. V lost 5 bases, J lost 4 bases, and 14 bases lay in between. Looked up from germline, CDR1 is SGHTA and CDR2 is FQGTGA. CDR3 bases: TGTGCCAGCAGCACTCCCGGGCCCGGAGAGACCCAGTACTTC. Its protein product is CASSTPGPGETQYF. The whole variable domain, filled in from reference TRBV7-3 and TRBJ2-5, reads GAGVSQTPSNKVTEKGKYVELRCDPISGHTALYWYRQSLGQGPEFLIYFQGTGAADDSGLPNDRFFAVRPEGSVSTLKIQRTERGDSAVYLCASSTPGPGETQYFGPGTRLLVL.

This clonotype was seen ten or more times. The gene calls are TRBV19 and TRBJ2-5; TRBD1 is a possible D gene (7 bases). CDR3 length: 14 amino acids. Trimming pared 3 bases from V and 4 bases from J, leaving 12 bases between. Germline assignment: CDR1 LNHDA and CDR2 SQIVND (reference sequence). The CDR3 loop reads CASSINRGGETQYF. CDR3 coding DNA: TGTGCCAGTAGTATCAACAGGGGAGGAGAGACCCAGTACTTC.